Each of the 7 T cell receptor beta chains below was sequenced from the same sample in a study of human versus mouse CDR3 diversity and MHC coevolution. Here immunoSEQ multiplex PCR was the method, and the copy in TCRdb shows in-frame clones only, minus some. There are tens of thousands of clones in the sample; 94% occur only once, and 15% to 20% lies in the top ten. Sequencing was carried out using naive CD4+ T cells from blood. Subset denoted: CD45RO-negative CD62L-positive naive CD4 T cells. These receptors were obtained from a person between 55 and 69 years old in good health.

The chain combines TRBV9 with TRBJ2-1; TRBD2 matches 14 bases. Germline trimming cut 0 bases from V and 8 bases from J; bases unmatched to any gene: 1. The CDR3 runs to 15 residues. Germline V gene data show CDR1 as SGDLS and CDR2 as YYNGEE. The CDR3 DNA sequence: TGTGCCAGCAGCGTAGGGGGACTAGCGGGAGATGAGCAGTTCTTC. As protein: CASSVGGLAGDEQFF.

The chain carries TRBV27 and TRBJ1-2; 11 bases map to TRBD1. This CDR3 has 17 amino acids. Looked up from germline, CDR1 is MNHEY and CDR2 is SMNVEV (reference sequence). Trimming took 7 bases from V and 3 from J; bases not matched to a gene: 13. CDR3 coding DNA: TGTGCCAGCACCCCGTACCCCGGACAGGGGGCCGACTATGGCTACACCTTC. It yields the protein CASTPYPGQGADYGYTF.

The chain recombines TRBV11-2 with TRBJ2-1, with 15 bases that match TRBD2. The CDR3 is made up of 15 amino acids. J lost 10 bases, V lost 5 bases, and 6 bases had no gene match. Germline CDR1 is SGHAT and CDR2 is FQNNGV. The CDR3 DNA reads TGTGCCAGCAGCCCCTTCGGGACTAGCGGGAGGGAGCAGTTCTTC. Protein: CASSPFGTSGREQFF.

This clone was observed a single time. J is TRBJ1-4 and V is TRBV30; perhaps TRBD1 as D (5 bases). V lost 5 bases and J 2 bases, leaving 9 bases between the germline ends. Germline V CDR1 and CDR2: GTSNPN, SVGIG (reference sequence). CDR3 length equals 13 residues. This chain's CDR3 is CAWAGTTNEKLFF. In DNA, the CDR3 is TGTGCCTGGGCCGGGACTACTAATGAAAAACTGTTTTTT.

V usage is TRBV5-1 and J usage is TRBJ2-7; 7 bases align to TRBD2. This CDR3 spans 16 amino acids. The trim removed 4 bases at V and 4 bases at J, leaving 14 bases unmatched. CDR1 and CDR2 (germline): SGHRS, YFSETQ. The CDR3 here is CASSPGGAGIVYEQYF. Written as DNA, the CDR3 is TGCGCCAGCAGCCCGGGGGGAGCGGGTATAGTATACGAGCAGTACTTC.

The genes are TRBV18 and TRBJ2-1; TRBD2 is a possible D gene (5 bases). Trimming removed 1 base at V and 7 bases at J, with 11 bases between. This CDR3 region has 14 residues. The V gene's germline CDR1 is KGHSH and CDR2 LQKENI. CDR3 in amino acids: CASSPLAEGNEQFF. The CDR3 bases are TGTGCCAGCTCACCACTAGCAGAGGGAAATGAGCAGTTCTTC.

The chain uses TRBV2 and TRBJ2-3; TRBD2 agrees at 11 bases. The trim removed 6 bases at V and 4 bases at J, leaving 9 bases unmatched. CDR3 length: 16 residues. Per the germline V gene, CDR1 is SNHLY and CDR2 is FYNNEI. This chain's CDR3 is CASRETSGDRADTQYF. The DNA of the CDR3 is TGTGCCAGCAGGGAGACTAGCGGGGATCGGGCAGATACGCAGTATTTT.